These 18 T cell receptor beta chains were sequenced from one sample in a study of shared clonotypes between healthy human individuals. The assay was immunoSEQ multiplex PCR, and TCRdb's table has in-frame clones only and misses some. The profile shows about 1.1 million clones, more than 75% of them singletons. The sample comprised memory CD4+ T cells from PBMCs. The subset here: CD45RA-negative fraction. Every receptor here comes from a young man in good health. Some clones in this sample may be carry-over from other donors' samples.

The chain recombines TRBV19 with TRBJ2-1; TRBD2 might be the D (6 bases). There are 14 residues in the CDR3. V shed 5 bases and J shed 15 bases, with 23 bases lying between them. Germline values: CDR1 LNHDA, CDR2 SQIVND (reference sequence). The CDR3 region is CASSAADPGLRWFF. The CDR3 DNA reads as TGTGCCAGTAGTGCAGCGGACCCGGGACTCCGCTGGTTCTTC.

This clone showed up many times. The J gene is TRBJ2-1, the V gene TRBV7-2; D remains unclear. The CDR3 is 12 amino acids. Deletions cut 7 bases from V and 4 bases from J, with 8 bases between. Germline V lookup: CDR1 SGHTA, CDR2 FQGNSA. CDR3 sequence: CASTYHYNEQFF. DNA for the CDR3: TGTGCCAGCACCTACCATTACAATGAGCAGTTCTTC.

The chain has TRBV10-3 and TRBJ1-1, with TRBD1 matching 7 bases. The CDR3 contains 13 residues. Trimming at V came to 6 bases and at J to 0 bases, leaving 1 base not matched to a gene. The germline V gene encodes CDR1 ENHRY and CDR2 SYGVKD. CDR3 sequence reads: CAIRGTVNTEAFF. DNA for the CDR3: TGTGCCATCAGAGGGACAGTGAACACTGAAGCTTTCTTT.

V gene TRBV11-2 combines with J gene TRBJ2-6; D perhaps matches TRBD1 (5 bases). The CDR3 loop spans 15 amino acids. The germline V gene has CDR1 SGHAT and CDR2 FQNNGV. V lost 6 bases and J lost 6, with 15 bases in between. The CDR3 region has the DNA TGTGCCAGCAGACCAACCTCAGGGTTGGCCAACGTCCTGACTTTC. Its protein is CASRPTSGLANVLTF.

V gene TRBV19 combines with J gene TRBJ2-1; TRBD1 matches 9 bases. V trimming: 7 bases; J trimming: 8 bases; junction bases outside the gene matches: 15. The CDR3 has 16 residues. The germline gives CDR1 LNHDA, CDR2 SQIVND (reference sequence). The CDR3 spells CASNRGRRLDGDEQFF. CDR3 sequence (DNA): TGTGCCAGTAACAGGGGGCGGCGACTAGACGGCGATGAGCAGTTCTTC.

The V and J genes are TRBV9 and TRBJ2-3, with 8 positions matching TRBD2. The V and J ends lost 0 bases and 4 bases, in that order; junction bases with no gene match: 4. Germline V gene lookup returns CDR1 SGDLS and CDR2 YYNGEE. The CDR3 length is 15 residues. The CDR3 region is CASSVDEGLADTQYF. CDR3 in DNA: TGTGCCAGCAGCGTAGATGAGGGACTAGCAGATACGCAGTATTTT.

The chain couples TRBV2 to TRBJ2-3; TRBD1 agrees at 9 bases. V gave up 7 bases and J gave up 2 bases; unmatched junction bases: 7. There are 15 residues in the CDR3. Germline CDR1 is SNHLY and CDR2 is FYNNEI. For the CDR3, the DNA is TGTGCCAGCACGGTTGGGACAGGGTCCACAGATACGCAGTATTTT. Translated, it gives CASTVGTGSTDTQYF.

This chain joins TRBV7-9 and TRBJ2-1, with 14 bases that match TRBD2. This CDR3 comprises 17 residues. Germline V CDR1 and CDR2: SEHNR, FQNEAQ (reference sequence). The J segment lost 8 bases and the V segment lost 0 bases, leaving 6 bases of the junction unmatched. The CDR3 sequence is CASSLARLAGGPDEQFF. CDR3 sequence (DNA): TGTGCCAGCAGCTTAGCCCGACTAGCGGGAGGGCCTGATGAGCAGTTCTTC.

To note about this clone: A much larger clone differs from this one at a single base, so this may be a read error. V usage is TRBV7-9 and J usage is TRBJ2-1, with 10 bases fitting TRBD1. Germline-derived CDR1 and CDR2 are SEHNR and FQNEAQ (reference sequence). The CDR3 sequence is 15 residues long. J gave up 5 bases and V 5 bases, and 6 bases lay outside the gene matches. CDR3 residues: CASSGRDRGHNEQFF. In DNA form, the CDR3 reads TGTGCCAGCAGCGGTCGGGACAGGGGACACAATGAGCAGTTCTTC.

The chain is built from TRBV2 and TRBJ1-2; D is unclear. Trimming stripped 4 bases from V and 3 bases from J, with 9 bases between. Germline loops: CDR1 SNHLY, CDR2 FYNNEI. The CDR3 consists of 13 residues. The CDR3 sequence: CASSGGRYYGYTF. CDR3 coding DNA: TGTGCCAGCAGTGGAGGGAGGTACTATGGCTACACCTTC.

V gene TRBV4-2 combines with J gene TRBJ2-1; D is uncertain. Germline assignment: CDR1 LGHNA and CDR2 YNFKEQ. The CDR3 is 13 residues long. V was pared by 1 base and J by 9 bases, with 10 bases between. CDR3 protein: CASSQVDGSEQFF. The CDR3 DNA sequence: TGTGCCAGCAGCCAAGTGGATGGAAGTGAGCAGTTCTTC.

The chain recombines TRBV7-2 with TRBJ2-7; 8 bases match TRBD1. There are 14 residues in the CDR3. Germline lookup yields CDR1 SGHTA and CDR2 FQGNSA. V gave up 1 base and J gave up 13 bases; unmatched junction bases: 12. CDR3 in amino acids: CASSLGDRPNPNYF. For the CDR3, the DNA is TGTGCCAGCAGCTTAGGGGACAGGCCCAATCCAAACTACTTC.

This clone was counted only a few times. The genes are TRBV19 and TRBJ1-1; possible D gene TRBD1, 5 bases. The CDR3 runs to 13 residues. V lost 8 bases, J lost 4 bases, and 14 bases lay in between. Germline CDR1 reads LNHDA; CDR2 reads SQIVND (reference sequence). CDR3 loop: CASARGVSTEAFF. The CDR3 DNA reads TGTGCCAGTGCGCGGGGGGTGAGCACTGAAGCTTTCTTT.

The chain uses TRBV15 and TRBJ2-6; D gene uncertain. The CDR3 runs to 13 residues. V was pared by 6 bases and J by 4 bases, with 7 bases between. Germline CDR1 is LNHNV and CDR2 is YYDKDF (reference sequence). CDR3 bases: TGTGCCACCAGTTCCGGGGGGGCCAACGTCCTGACTTTC. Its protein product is CATSSGGANVLTF.

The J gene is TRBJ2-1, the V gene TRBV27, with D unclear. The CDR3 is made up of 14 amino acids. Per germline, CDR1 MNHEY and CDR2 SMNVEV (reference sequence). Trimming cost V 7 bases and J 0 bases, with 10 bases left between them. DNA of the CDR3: TGTGCCAGCACCTCCGTGACCTCCTACAATGAGCAGTTCTTC. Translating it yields CASTSVTSYNEQFF.

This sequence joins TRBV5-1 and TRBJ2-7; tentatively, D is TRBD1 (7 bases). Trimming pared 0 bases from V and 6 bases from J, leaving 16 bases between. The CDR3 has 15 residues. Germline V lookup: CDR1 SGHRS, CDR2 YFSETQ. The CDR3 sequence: CASSLEGGGVGEQYF. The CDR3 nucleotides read TGCGCCAGCAGCTTGGAAGGAGGGGGCGTTGGCGAGCAGTACTTC.

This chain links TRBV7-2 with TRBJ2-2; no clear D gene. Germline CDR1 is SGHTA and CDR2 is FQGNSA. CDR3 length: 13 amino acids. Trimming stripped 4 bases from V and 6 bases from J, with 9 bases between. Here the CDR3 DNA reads TGTGCCAGCAGCTCTTATTCCGCCGGGGAGCTGTTTTTT. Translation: CASSSYSAGELFF. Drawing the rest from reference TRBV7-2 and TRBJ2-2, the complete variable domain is GAGVSQSPSNKVTEKGKDVELRCDPISGHTALYWYRQSLGQGLEFLIYFQGNSAPDKSGLPSDRFSAERTGGSVSTLTIQRTQQEDSAVYLCASSSYSAGELFFGEGSRLTVL.

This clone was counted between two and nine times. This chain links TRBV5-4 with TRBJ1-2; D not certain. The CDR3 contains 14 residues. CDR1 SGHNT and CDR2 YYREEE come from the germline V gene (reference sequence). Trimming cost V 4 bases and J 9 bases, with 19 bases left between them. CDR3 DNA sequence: TGTGCCAGCAGCATCGGAGGACGGGAGGGTCGCTACACCTTC. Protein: CASSIGGREGRYTF. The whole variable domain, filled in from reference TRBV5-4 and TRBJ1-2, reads ETGVTQSPTHLIKTRGQQVTLRCSSQSGHNTVSWYQQALGQGPQFIFQYYREEENGRGNFPPRFSGLQFPNYSSELNVNALELDDSALYLCASSIGGREGRYTFGSGTRLTVV.